Listed below are T cell receptor beta chains from one sample, sequenced in a study of clonality assessment in lymphoblastic leukemia. TCRdb reanalysed the PCR reads using MiXCR and keeps one entry per CDR3 protein. The table shows about 400 distinct CDR3 sequences, with 34% occurring only once. The receptors here all came from a human donor with acute lymphoblastic leukemia. The CDR3 runs from the conserved cysteine through the conserved F or W. Fields, in order: D gene, clone size, V gene, J gene, CDR3 protein, CDR3 DNA. D genes are given only for firm matches. Clone size is shown for a subset of rows, as once, few, many or a class of expanded clone.

NA	once	TRBV12-3/TRBV12-4	TRBJ2-5	CASSLGAKETQYF	TGTGCCAGCAGTTTAGGGGCCAAAGAGACCCAGTACTTC
NA	few	TRBV5-6	TRBJ2-7	CASSLGGFQYEQYF	TGTGCCAGCAGCTTGGGAGGGTTCCAATACGAGCAGTACTTC
NA	NA	TRBV10-2	TRBJ2-6	CASSVPRDISGANVLTF	TGCGCCAGCAGTGTTCCCAGGGATATCTCTGGGGCCAACGTCCTGACTTTC
NA	few	TRBV13	TRBJ2-1	CASSLGISEQFF	TGTGCCAGCAGCCTAGGAATCAGCGAGCAGTTCTTC
NA	NA	TRBV13	TRBJ2-7	CASSLVAYEQYF	TGTGCCAGCAGCTTGGTGGCCTACGAGCAGTACTTC
TRBD1	NA	TRBV11-2	TRBJ2-5	CASSSGSTGGLGETQYF	TGTGCCAGCAGCTCCGGGAGCACAGGGGGCCTTGGAGAGACCCAGTACTTC
NA	large	TRBV5-5	TRBJ2-1	CASSFTGTIDNEQFF	TGTGCCAGCAGCTTTACCGGGACAATCGACAATGAGCAGTTCTTC
NA	NA	TRBV15	TRBJ2-7	CATSREGVDEQYF	TGTGCCACCAGCAGAGAGGGTGTCGACGAGCAGTACTTC
NA	few	TRBV5-4	TRBJ1-1	CASSPRDKNTEAFF	TGTGCCAGCAGCCCCCGCGACAAGAACACTGAAGCTTTCTTT
NA	NA	TRBV2	TRBJ1-6	CASSDNRGNSPLHF	TGTGCCAGCAGTGATAATAGGGGTAATTCACCCCTCCACTTT
TRBD1	NA	TRBV7-2	TRBJ1-1	CASSWDRNTEAFF	TGTGCCAGCAGCTGGGACAGGAACACTGAAGCTTTCTTT
TRBD1	NA	TRBV6-5	TRBJ1-6	CASSYSVTGENSPLHF	TGTGCCAGCAGTTACTCAGTGACAGGGGAGAATTCACCCCTCCACTTT
NA	NA	TRBV5-6	TRBJ1-1	CASSRGPPPRRGTEAFF	TGTGCCAGCAGCCGCGGGCCTCCTCCGAGGAGGGGCACTGAAGCTTTCTTT
NA	NA	TRBV3-1	TRBJ1-3	CASSQGRLVGSGNTIYF	TGTGCCAGCAGCCAAGGCCGTCTCGTAGGGTCTGGAAACACCATATATTTT
NA	NA	TRBV7-2	TRBJ1-2	CASSLTGLSDGYTF	TGTGCCAGCAGCTTAACAGGGCTCTCGGATGGCTACACCTTC
NA	few	TRBV6-5	TRBJ2-7	CASRAVPSYEQYF	TGTGCCAGCAGAGCGGTTCCCTCCTACGAGCAGTACTTC
NA	few	TRBV6-1	TRBJ2-5	CASSEWGDSFEETQYF	TGTGCCAGCAGTGAATGGGGGGACTCCTTCGAGGAGACCCAGTACTTC
NA	NA	TRBV3-1	TRBJ2-5	CASSPFFRETQYF	TGTGCCAGCAGCCCCTTTTTTCGGGAGACCCAGTACTTC
NA	NA	TRBV13	TRBJ2-2	CASSREWGQNTGELFF	TGTGCCAGCAGCCGGGAATGGGGCCAGAACACCGGGGAGCTGTTTTTT
NA	few	TRBV12-3/TRBV12-4	TRBJ2-1	CASSLLGDEQFF	TGTGCCAGCAGTTTACTAGGCGATGAGCAGTTCTTC
NA	NA	TRBV11-2	TRBJ1-3	CASTPGALSGNTIYF	TGTGCCAGCACCCCGGGGGCATTGTCGGGAAACACCATATATTTT
NA	NA	TRBV27	TRBJ1-5	CASSFYGSNQPQHF	TGTGCCAGCAGTTTTTATGGCTCCAATCAGCCCCAGCATTTT
NA	NA	TRBV2	TRBJ2-1	CASSEEGIGLDEQFF	TGTGCCAGCAGTGAAGAAGGAATAGGGTTGGATGAGCAGTTCTTC
TRBD1	NA	TRBV29-1	TRBJ2-1	CSVEGDRVNEQFF	TGCAGCGTTGAAGGGGACAGGGTGAATGAGCAGTTCTTC
NA	NA	TRBV6-2/TRBV6-3	TRBJ1-2	CASSSTDRSGYTF	TGTGCCAGCAGCTCGACTGATAGAAGTGGCTACACCTTC
NA	NA	TRBV3-1	TRBJ2-5	CASSHNVEAQYF	TGTGCCAGCAGCCACAATGTGGAGGCCCAGTACTTC
NA	once	TRBV5-4	TRBJ2-7	CASSSGLDAAYEQYF	TGTGCCAGCAGCTCCGGCCTGGACGCTGCCTACGAGCAGTACTTC
NA	NA	TRBV12-3/TRBV12-4	TRBJ1-1	CASSLKGVGTEAFF	TGTGCCAGCAGCCTCAAGGGGGTTGGCACTGAAGCTTTCTTT
TRBD1	few	TRBV12-3/TRBV12-4	TRBJ1-1	CASSLGTGVREVKAFF	TGTGCCAGCAGTTTGGGGACAGGGGTCCGTGAGGTTAAAGCTTTCTTT
NA	few	TRBV7-3	TRBJ1-1	CASSEGAANTEAFF	TGTGCCAGCAGCGAGGGTGCGGCGAACACTGAAGCTTTCTTT
NA	large	TRBV7-2	TRBJ1-1	CASSLNVLGTEAFF	TGTGCCAGCAGCTTAAATGTGCTGGGCACTGAAGCTTTCTTT
TRBD2	NA	TRBV5-6	TRBJ2-1	CASSLGGGSVYNEQFF	TGTGCCAGCAGCTTGGGAGGCGGGAGTGTCTACAATGAGCAGTTCTTC
NA	few	TRBV4-3	TRBJ1-6	CASSQDRAPGPLHF	TGCGCCAGCAGCCAAGATAGGGCGCCCGGACCCCTCCACTTT
NA	NA	TRBV7-2	TRBJ2-5	CASSLIETQYF	TGTGCCAGCAGCTTAATAGAGACCCAGTACTTC
TRBD2	NA	TRBV27	TRBJ2-5	CASSPTSGGSRHPYF	TGTGCCAGCAGCCCTACTAGCGGGGGTTCCCGGCACCCGTACTTC
TRBD1	NA	TRBV2	TRBJ2-6	CASDWTGGSGANVLTF	TGTGCCAGCGATTGGACAGGGGGCTCTGGGGCCAACGTCCTGACTTTC
TRBD2	NA	TRBV12-3/TRBV12-4	TRBJ2-7	CASTSRTSGVYEQYF	TGTGCCAGCACCTCCAGGACTAGCGGGGTGTACGAGCAGTACTTC
NA	NA	TRBV3-1	TRBJ2-1	CASSQDIGSPDNEQFF	TGTGCCAGCAGCCAAGACATTGGAAGTCCCGACAATGAGCAGTTCTTC
NA	large	TRBV5-1	TRBJ2-3	CASSFGTDTQYF	TGCGCCAGCAGCTTCGGGACAGATACGCAGTATTTT
TRBD2	NA	TRBV7-6	TRBJ2-5	CASSSPLAGGPGQETQYF	TGTGCCAGCAGCTCACCCCTAGCGGGAGGGCCAGGGCAGGAGACCCAGTACTTC
NA	NA	TRBV5-6	TRBJ1-1	CASSPERGDLYTEAFF	TGTGCCAGCAGCCCGGAGCGAGGGGACTTATACACTGAAGCTTTCTTT
NA	NA	TRBV12-3/TRBV12-4	TRBJ1-1	CASSFREGEAFF	TGTGCCAGCAGTTTTCGAGAAGGAGAAGCTTTCTTT
NA	large	TRBV12-3/TRBV12-4	TRBJ2-1	CASSSYNEQFF	TGTGCCAGCAGTTCCTACAATGAGCAGTTCTTC
TRBD2	large	TRBV11-3	TRBJ2-1	CASSWGGSSNEQFF	TGTGCCAGCAGCTGGGGGGGGTCATCGAATGAGCAGTTCTTC
NA	large	TRBV5-6	TRBJ2-1	CASSVTGSTSGYNEQFF	TGTGCCAGCAGCGTCACGGGTTCTACATCGGGGTACAATGAGCAGTTCTTC
NA	NA	TRBV11-3	TRBJ1-1	CASSLVRNTEAFF	TGTGCCAGCAGCTTAGTTCGGAACACTGAAGCTTTCTTT
NA	NA	TRBV2	TRBJ2-1	CASSEARTDYNEQFF	TGTGCCAGCAGTGAAGCGCGGACGGATTACAATGAGCAGTTCTTC
NA	NA	TRBV6-5	TRBJ1-4	CASSGTPGEKLFF	TGTGCCAGCAGTGGCACGCCGGGGGAAAAACTGTTTTTT
NA	few	TRBV7-2	TRBJ1-2	CASSLGGSYGYTF	TGTGCCAGCAGCTTGGGGGGTTCCTATGGCTACACCTTC
TRBD2	NA	TRBV7-2	TRBJ2-7	CASSPISGDSLYEQYF	TGTGCCAGCAGCCCCATTAGCGGGGATTCTCTCTACGAGCAGTACTTC